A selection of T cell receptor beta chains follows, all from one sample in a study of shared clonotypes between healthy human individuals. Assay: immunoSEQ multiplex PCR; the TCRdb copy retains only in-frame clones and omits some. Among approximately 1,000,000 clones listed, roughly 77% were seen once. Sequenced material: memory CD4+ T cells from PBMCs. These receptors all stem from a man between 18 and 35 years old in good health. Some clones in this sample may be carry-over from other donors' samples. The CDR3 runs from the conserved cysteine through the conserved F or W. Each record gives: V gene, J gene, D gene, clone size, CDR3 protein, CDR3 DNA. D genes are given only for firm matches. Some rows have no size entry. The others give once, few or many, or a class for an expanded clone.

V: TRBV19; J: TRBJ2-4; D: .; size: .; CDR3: CASSSRTDIQYF; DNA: TGTGCCAGTAGTAGTCGGACAGACATTCAGTACTTC
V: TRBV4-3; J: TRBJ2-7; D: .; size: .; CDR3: CASSQVWGGGSYEQYF; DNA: TGCGCCAGCAGCCAAGTCTGGGGTGGGGGCTCCTACGAGCAGTACTTC
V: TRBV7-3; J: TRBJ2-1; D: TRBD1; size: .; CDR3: CASSLRGQGKGNEQFF; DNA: TGTGCCAGCAGCTTAAGGGGACAGGGAAAAGGCAATGAGCAGTTCTTC
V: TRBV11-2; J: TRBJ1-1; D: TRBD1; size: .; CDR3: CASSLPGGTEAFF; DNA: TGTGCCAGCAGCCTCCCAGGGGGCACTGAAGCTTTCTTT
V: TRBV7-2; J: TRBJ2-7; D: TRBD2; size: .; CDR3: CASSLNSLAGGSYEQYF; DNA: TGTGCCAGCAGCCTTAACAGTCTAGCGGGAGGGAGCTACGAGCAGTACTTC
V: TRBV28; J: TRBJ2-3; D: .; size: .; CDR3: CASGDDWGESTDTQYF; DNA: TGTGCCAGCGGCGACGATTGGGGGGAATCCACAGATACGCAGTATTTT
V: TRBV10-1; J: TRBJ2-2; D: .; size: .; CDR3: CASSDRRGAYTGELFF; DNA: TGCGCCAGCAGTGACCGGCGCGGGGCCTACACCGGGGAGCTGTTTTTT
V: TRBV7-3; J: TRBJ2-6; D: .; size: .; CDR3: CAGSPMAGANVLTF; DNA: TGTGCCGGCAGTCCGATGGCCGGGGCCAACGTCCTGACTTTC
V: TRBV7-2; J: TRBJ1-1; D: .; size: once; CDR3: CASSLSFFQTEAFF; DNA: TGTGCCAGCAGCTTATCGTTCTTTCAAACTGAAGCTTTCTTT
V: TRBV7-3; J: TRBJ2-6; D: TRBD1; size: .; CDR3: CASSSDRAGANVLTF; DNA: TGTGCCAGCAGCTCTGACAGGGCTGGGGCCAACGTCCTGACTTTC
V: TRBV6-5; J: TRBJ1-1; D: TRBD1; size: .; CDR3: CASRFDRDVGKAFF; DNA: TGTGCCAGCAGGTTCGACAGGGATGTCGGGAAAGCTTTCTTT
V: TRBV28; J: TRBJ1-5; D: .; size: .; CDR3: CASSLFWKTSNQPQHF; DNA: TGTGCCAGCAGTTTATTTTGGAAAACAAGCAATCAGCCCCAGCATTTT
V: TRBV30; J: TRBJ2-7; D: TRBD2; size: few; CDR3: CAWSGGLAGYYEQYF; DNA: TGTGCCTGGAGTGGGGGACTAGCGGGATACTACGAGCAGTACTTC
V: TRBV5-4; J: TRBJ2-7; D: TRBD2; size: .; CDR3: CASSFASGMDEQYF; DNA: TGTGCCAGCAGCTTTGCTAGCGGGATGGACGAGCAGTACTTC
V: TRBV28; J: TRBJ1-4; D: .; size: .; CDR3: CASSSGSATNEKLFF; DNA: TGTGCCAGCAGTTCGGGAAGTGCAACTAATGAAAAACTGTTTTTT
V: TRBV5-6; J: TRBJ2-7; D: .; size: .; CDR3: CASSFRRTVEDEQYF; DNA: TGTGCCAGCAGCTTTAGGAGGACGGTGGAGGACGAGCAGTACTTC
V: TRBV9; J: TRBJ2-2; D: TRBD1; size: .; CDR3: CASSRDRVSGELFF; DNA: TGTGCCAGCAGCCGGGACAGGGTTTCCGGGGAGCTGTTTTTT
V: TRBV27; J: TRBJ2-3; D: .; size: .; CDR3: CASSPSPIGTQYF; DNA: TGTGCCAGCAGTCCATCTCCGATTGGGACGCAGTATTTT
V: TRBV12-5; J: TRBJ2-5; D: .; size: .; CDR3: CASGLVLPPLSGAPLVETQYF; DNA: TGTGCTAGTGGTTTGGTACTCCCACCGCTCTCGGGAGCCCCCTTGGTCGAGACCCAGTACTTC
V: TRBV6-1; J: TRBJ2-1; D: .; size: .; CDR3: CASSQDYRSDEQFF; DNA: TGTGCCAGCAGTCAGGACTACCGTTCGGATGAGCAGTTCTTC
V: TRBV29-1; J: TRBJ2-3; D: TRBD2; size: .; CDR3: CSASGGSTDTQYF; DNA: TGCAGCGCCTCCGGGGGGAGCACAGATACGCAGTATTTT
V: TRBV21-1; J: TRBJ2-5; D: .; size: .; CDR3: CASSKGVRGETQYF; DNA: TGTGCCAGCAGCAAAGGGGTTCGAGGAGAGACCCAGTACTTC
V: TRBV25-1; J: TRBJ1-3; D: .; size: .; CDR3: CASSDHGTLSGDTIYF; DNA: TGTGCCAGCAGCGACCATGGGACGCTTTCTGGAGACACCATATATTTT
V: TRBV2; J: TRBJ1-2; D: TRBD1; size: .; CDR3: CASSDETGPKGYTF; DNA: TGTGCCAGCAGTGACGAGACAGGGCCGAAAGGCTACACCTTC
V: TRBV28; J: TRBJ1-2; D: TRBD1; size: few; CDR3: CASSLLHNQQGVGYTF; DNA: TGTGCCAGCAGTCTCCTGCATAACCAACAGGGGGTCGGCTACACCTTC
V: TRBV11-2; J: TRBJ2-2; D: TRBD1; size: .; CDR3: CASSTTGVLGGELFF; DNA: TGTGCCAGCAGCACCACAGGGGTCCTCGGCGGGGAGCTGTTTTTT
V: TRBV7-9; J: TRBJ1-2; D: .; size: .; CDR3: CASSLEARGYTF; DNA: TGTGCCAGCAGCTTAGAGGCGAGGGGCTACACCTTC
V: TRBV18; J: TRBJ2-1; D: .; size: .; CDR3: CASSPLLGTETSYNEQFF; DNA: TGTGCCAGCTCACCATTGTTGGGAACAGAAACCTCCTACAATGAGCAGTTCTTC
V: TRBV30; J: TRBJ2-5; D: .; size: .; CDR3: CAWKSSGETQYF; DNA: TGTGCCTGGAAAAGCTCAGGGGAGACCCAGTACTTC
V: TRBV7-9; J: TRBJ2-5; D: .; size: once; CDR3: CASSLGDGGQETQYF; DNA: TGTGCCAGCAGCTTAGGGGACGGGGGTCAAGAGACCCAGTACTTC
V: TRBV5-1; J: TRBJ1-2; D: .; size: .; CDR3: CASSQNRRTNYGYTF; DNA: TGCGCCAGCAGCCAGAACAGGAGAACTAACTATGGCTACACCTTC
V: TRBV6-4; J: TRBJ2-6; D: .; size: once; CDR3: CASSSDRGANVLTF; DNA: TGTGCCAGCAGTTCTGACAGGGGGGCCAACGTCCTGACTTTC
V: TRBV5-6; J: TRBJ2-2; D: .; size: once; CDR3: CASSPLGKDTGELFF; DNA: TGTGCCAGCAGCCCCTTGGGCAAGGACACCGGGGAGCTGTTTTTT
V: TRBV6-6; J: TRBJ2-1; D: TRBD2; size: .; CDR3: CASSYSGTSGAFEQFF; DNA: TGTGCCAGCAGTTACTCAGGGACTAGCGGGGCCTTTGAGCAGTTCTTC
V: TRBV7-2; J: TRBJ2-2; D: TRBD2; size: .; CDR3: CASSPLGGRAWTGELFF; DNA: TGTGCCAGCAGCCCCCTCGGCGGGAGGGCCTGGACCGGGGAGCTGTTTTTT
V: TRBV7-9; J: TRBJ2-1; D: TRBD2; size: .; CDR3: CASSLGSGRAYEQFF; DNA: TGTGCCAGCAGCTTAGGTAGCGGGAGGGCCTATGAGCAGTTCTTC
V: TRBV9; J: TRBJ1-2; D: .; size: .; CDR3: CASSVQGGAYGYTF; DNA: TGTGCCAGCAGCGTCCAGGGAGGCGCCTATGGCTACACCTTC
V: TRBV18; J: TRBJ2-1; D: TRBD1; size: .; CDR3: CASSPRQGDGGNEQFF; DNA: TGTGCCAGCTCACCTAGACAGGGGGACGGTGGCAATGAGCAGTTCTTC
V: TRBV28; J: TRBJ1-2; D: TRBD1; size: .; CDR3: CASSLGDRDYGYTF; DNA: TGTGCCAGCAGTTTAGGGGACAGGGACTATGGCTACACCTTC
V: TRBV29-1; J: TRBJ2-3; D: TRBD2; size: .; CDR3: CSVVTSGGTDTQYF; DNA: TGCAGCGTAGTTACTAGCGGAGGCACAGATACGCAGTATTTT
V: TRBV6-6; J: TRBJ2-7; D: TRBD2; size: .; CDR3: CASSYTGGVGEQYF; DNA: TGTGCCAGCAGTTACACGGGGGGGGTAGGCGAGCAGTACTTC
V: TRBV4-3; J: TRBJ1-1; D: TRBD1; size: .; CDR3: CASSQGGTGYTEAFF; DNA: TGCGCCAGCAGCCAAGGGGGGACAGGGTACACTGAAGCTTTCTTT
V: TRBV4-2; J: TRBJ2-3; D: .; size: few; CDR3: CASSYLSQGTDTQYF; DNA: TGTGCCAGCAGCTATTTAAGCCAGGGTACAGATACGCAGTATTTT
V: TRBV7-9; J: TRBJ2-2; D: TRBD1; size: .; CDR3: CASSESPGQGAGELFF; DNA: TGTGCCAGCAGCGAGTCCCCGGGACAGGGGGCCGGGGAGCTGTTTTTT
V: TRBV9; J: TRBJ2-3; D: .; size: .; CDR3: CASSVAPGDLDTQYF; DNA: TGTGCCAGCAGCGTAGCCCCGGGAGACTTAGATACGCAGTATTTT
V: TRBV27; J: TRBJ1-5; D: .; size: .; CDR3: CASSSNDRMGNQPQHF; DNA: TGTGCCAGCAGTTCCAACGACAGAATGGGCAATCAGCCCCAGCATTTT
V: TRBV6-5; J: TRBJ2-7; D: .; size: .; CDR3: CASSGRSYEQYF; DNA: TGTGCCAGCAGTGGGAGGTCCTACGAGCAGTACTTC
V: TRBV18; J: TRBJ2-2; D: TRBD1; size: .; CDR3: CASSPLTGTGESGTGELFF; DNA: TGTGCCAGCTCACCACTTACCGGGACAGGGGAGTCGGGCACCGGGGAGCTGTTTTTT
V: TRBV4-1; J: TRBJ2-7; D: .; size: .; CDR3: CASSQDSDTRSSYEQYF; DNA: TGCGCCAGCAGCCAAGATAGCGACACGAGGAGCTCCTACGAGCAGTACTTC
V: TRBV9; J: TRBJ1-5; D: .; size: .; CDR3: CASSPQGNQPQHF; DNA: TGTGCCAGCAGCCCTCAGGGGAATCAGCCCCAGCATTTT
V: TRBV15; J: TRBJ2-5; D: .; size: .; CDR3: CATSRDLGAETQYF; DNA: TGTGCCACCAGCAGAGATCTGGGGGCAGAGACCCAGTACTTC
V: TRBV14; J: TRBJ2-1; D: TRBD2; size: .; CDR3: CASSQFPSGSNEQFF; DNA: TGTGCCAGCAGCCAATTTCCTAGCGGGAGTAATGAGCAGTTCTTC
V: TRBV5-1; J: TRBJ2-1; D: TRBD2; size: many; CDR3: CASSLSFGTSGTNEQFF; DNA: TGCGCCAGCAGCTTGTCCTTCGGGACTAGCGGGACGAATGAGCAGTTCTTC
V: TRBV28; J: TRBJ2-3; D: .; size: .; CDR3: CASTSGSTDTQYF; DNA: TGTGCCAGCACCTCGGGGAGCACAGATACGCAGTATTTT
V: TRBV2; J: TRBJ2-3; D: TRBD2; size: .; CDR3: CASRRGTSGGTDTQYF; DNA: TGTGCCAGCAGAAGGGGGACTAGCGGGGGCACAGATACGCAGTATTTT
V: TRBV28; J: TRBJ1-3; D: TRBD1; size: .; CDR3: CASSLTGAEGNTIYF; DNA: TGTGCCAGCAGTTTAACAGGGGCAGAAGGAAACACCATATATTTT
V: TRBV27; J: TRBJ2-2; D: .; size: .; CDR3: CASSQIGGNTGELFF; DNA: TGTGCCAGCAGCCAGATAGGAGGAAACACCGGGGAGCTGTTTTTT
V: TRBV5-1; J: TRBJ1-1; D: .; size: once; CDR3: CASSLTGKLGDAFF; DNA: TGCGCCAGCAGCTTAACAGGGAAATTAGGAGACGCTTTCTTT
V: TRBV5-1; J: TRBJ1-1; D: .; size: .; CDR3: CASSLAGQLNTEAFF; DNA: TGCGCCAGCAGCTTGGCCGGACAGTTGAACACTGAAGCTTTCTTT
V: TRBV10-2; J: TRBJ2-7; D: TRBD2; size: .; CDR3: CASRGTETSEGNEQYF; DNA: TGCGCCAGCAGGGGTACCGAGACTAGCGAGGGGAACGAGCAGTACTTC